The clone carrying this TCR beta chain has more than one count but fewer than ten. The CDR3 has 12 amino acids. Germline V gene data show CDR1 as MGHRA and CDR2 as YSYEKL. Germline trimming cut 4 bases from V and 8 bases from J; bases unmatched to any gene: 2. The sample comes from a study of blood T cell repertoires in COVID-19. Study context: The United States, Italy and Spain provided the acute and convalescent COVID-19 samples. Sample material is recorded as cDNA or gDNA derived from T cells, B-cell-depleted T cells, or PBMCs.

Authors' analysis steps: How many nucleated cells were present was estimated from reference gene primer amplification. The table came from immunoSEQ multiplex PCR; TCRdb's copy has only in-frame clones and leaves some out. For V, J and clone size, that table is used; D and trimming come from the DNA. The table records about 50,000 clones, about 77% of them present only once. Sample: peripheral blood. The source of this sequence is a man between 70 and 80 years old with active or convalescent COVID-19. The gene calls are TRBV4-1 and TRBJ2-1; 7 positions agree with TRBD2. The CDR3 DNA is TGCGCCAGCAGCCCCAGCGGGGATGAGCAGTTCTTC. It is translated as CASSPSGDEQFF.